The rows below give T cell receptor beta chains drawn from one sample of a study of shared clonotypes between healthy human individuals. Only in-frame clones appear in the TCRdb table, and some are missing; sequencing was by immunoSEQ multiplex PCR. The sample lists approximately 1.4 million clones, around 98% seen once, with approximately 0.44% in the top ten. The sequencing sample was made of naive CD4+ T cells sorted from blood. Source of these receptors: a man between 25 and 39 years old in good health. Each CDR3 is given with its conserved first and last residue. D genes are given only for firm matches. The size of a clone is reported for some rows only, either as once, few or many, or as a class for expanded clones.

CARRGRDSNQPQHF,TGTGCCAGAAGAGGGAGGGATAGCAATCAGCCCCAGCATTTT,NA,TRBJ1-5,NA,TRBV21-1
CASSPVSSYEQYF,TGTGCCAGCTCACCAGTCAGCTCCTACGAGCAGTACTTC,once,TRBJ2-7,NA,TRBV18
CASSQEKGWTYTDTQYF,TGTGCCAGCAGCCAAGAGAAGGGCTGGACATACACAGATACGCAGTATTTT,once,TRBJ2-3,NA,TRBV4-2
CASSSIGGSGNTIYF,TGTGCCAGCAGCTCGATAGGAGGGTCCGGAAACACCATATATTTT,NA,TRBJ1-3,NA,TRBV7-9
CASSLEGTSYGYTF,TGCGCCAGCAGCTTGGAGGGGACTTCGTATGGCTACACCTTC,NA,TRBJ1-2,NA,TRBV5-1
CASSRSGIRVDFTGELFF,TGCGCCAGCAGCCGGTCGGGAATCAGGGTTGACTTCACCGGGGAGCTGTTTTTT,NA,TRBJ2-2,NA,TRBV4-1
CASSQKGVPYNEQFF,TGTGCCAGCTCTCAAAAGGGCGTCCCCTACAATGAGCAGTTCTTC,NA,TRBJ2-1,NA,TRBV18
CASTPTMGASEQYF,TGTGCCAGCACCCCGACTATGGGGGCATCCGAGCAGTACTTC,once,TRBJ2-7,NA,TRBV6-6
CASSQGAGGSSYNEQFF,TGCGCCAGCAGCCAAGGTGCCGGGGGTAGCTCCTACAATGAGCAGTTCTTC,NA,TRBJ2-1,NA,TRBV4-3
CASSLRGQFNQPQHF,TGTGCCAGCAGTTTAAGGGGGCAGTTCAATCAGCCCCAGCATTTT,NA,TRBJ1-5,TRBD1,TRBV28
CSVGRSSGRNTNEQFF,TGCAGCGTTGGCCGATCTAGCGGGAGGAATACAAATGAGCAGTTCTTC,NA,TRBJ2-1,TRBD2,TRBV29-1
CASSLRLTGVTNTGELFF,TGTGCCAGCAGCTTGCGGTTAACCGGGGTCACGAACACCGGGGAGCTGTTTTTT,once,TRBJ2-2,NA,TRBV5-1
CASSLFGGYTF,TGTGCCAGCAGCTTATTTGGGGGCTACACCTTC,once,TRBJ1-2,NA,TRBV7-9
CASSPGEFTAYEQYF,TGTGCCAGCAGCCCGGGGGAGTTCACTGCCTACGAGCAGTACTTC,NA,TRBJ2-7,NA,TRBV9
CATSRDRVSGNTIYF,TGTGCCACCAGCAGGGACAGGGTCTCTGGAAACACCATATATTTT,NA,TRBJ1-3,TRBD1,TRBV15
CASSLLTSGPDSYNEQFF,TGTGCCAGCAGCTTATTGACTAGCGGACCCGACTCCTACAATGAGCAGTTCTTC,NA,TRBJ2-1,TRBD2,TRBV7-9
CASSVGRGDTQYF,TGCGCCAGCAGTGTAGGGCGGGGAGATACGCAGTATTTT,NA,TRBJ2-3,NA,TRBV10-1
CASSLVGYEQYF,TGTGCCAGCAGCTTGGTGGGTTACGAGCAGTACTTC,NA,TRBJ2-7,NA,TRBV5-4
CASGDRGSNQPQHF,TGTGCCAGCGGGGACAGGGGAAGCAATCAGCCCCAGCATTTT,NA,TRBJ1-5,TRBD1,TRBV7-9
CASRIYSGGGAGGYSTEAFF,TGTGCCAGTAGGATATACTCTGGAGGGGGCGCAGGTGGTTATAGCACTGAAGCTTTCTTT,NA,TRBJ1-1,TRBD1,TRBV19
CASSIDRGHEQYF,TGTGCCAGCAGCATCGACAGGGGTCACGAGCAGTACTTC,NA,TRBJ2-7,TRBD1,TRBV13
CASRHSGQLNEQFF,TGTGCCAGCAGACACAGCGGGCAACTCAATGAGCAGTTCTTC,NA,TRBJ2-1,NA,TRBV6-1
CASSQHQGITGELFF,TGTGCCAGCTCACAACATCAAGGGATCACCGGGGAGCTGTTTTTT,NA,TRBJ2-2,NA,TRBV18
CASSLGLVGGGITGELFF,TGCGCCAGCAGCTTGGGACTAGTGGGAGGAGGGATCACCGGGGAGCTGTTTTTT,NA,TRBJ2-2,NA,TRBV5-1
CASSLWQKQETQYF,TGTGCCAGCAGTTTATGGCAGAAGCAAGAGACCCAGTACTTC,NA,TRBJ2-5,NA,TRBV28
CASSIDSVYNEQFF,TGTGCCAGTAGTATCGATTCCGTATACAATGAGCAGTTCTTC,NA,TRBJ2-1,NA,TRBV19
CASSPELNTEAFF,TGTGCCAGCAGTCCGGAGTTGAACACTGAAGCTTTCTTT,once,TRBJ1-1,NA,TRBV2
CASSLGTGGTGELFF,TGCGCCAGCAGCCTGGGGACAGGGGGCACCGGGGAGCTGTTTTTT,NA,TRBJ2-2,TRBD1,TRBV5-1
CASRAGTAVGIQYF,TGTGCCAGCAGGGCCGGGACCGCGGTGGGCATTCAGTACTTC,NA,TRBJ2-4,NA,TRBV2
CASSLVGQGEAFF,TGTGCCAGCAGCCTAGTCGGACAGGGTGAAGCTTTCTTT,NA,TRBJ1-1,TRBD1,TRBV6-5
CASSLTSGNVYEQYF,TGTGCCAGCAGCTTGACTAGCGGAAACGTCTACGAGCAGTACTTC,NA,TRBJ2-7,TRBD2,TRBV11-2
CASSRTSGQNYEQYF,TGCGCCAGCTCTAGGACTAGCGGGCAAAACTACGAGCAGTACTTC,NA,TRBJ2-7,TRBD2,TRBV5-1
CASSQDRGMNTEAFF,TGCGCCAGCAGCCAAGATAGGGGGATGAACACTGAAGCTTTCTTT,NA,TRBJ1-1,NA,TRBV4-3
CAIRLLDATGELFF,TGTGCCATCAGACTATTGGACGCCACCGGGGAGCTGTTTTTT,NA,TRBJ2-2,NA,TRBV10-3
CASSLERRFTDTQYF,TGTGCCAGCAGCTTAGAGCGGAGGTTCACAGATACGCAGTATTTT,NA,TRBJ2-3,NA,TRBV7-2
CASSLEPTSGNTIYF,TGTGCCAGCAGCTTGGAACCGACCTCAGGAAACACCATATATTTT,NA,TRBJ1-3,NA,TRBV5-4
CASSLEREAGTDTQYF,TGCGCCAGCAGCTTGGAGCGGGAGGCGGGCACAGATACGCAGTATTTT,NA,TRBJ2-3,TRBD2,TRBV5-1
CASSLAGGPHNEQFF,TGTGCCAGCAGTTTAGCCGGGGGTCCACACAATGAGCAGTTCTTC,NA,TRBJ2-1,NA,TRBV27
CASSFGEGDTQYF,TGCGCCAGCAGCTTCGGAGAAGGAGATACGCAGTATTTT,NA,TRBJ2-3,NA,TRBV5-1
CASSFSAADSYEQYF,TGTGCCAGCAGCTTCTCAGCGGCGGATTCCTACGAGCAGTACTTC,NA,TRBJ2-7,NA,TRBV7-2
CASIYRASSQPQHF,TGTGCCAGCATATACAGGGCCTCGAGTCAGCCCCAGCATTTT,NA,TRBJ1-5,NA,TRBV6-1
CASSLGLAADNEQFF,TGTGCCAGCAGCCTCGGACTAGCGGCAGACAATGAGCAGTTCTTC,NA,TRBJ2-1,TRBD2,TRBV5-4
CASSLYRGPTSGELFF,TGTGCCAGCAGTTTATACCGTGGGCCAACCTCCGGGGAGCTGTTTTTT,NA,TRBJ2-2,NA,TRBV28
CASSFSGYYNEQFF,TGTGCCAGCAGTTTTAGCGGATACTACAATGAGCAGTTCTTC,NA,TRBJ2-1,NA,TRBV27
CASSLGGSHGYTF,TGTGCCAGCAGCTTGGGAGGATCTCATGGCTACACCTTC,few,TRBJ1-2,NA,TRBV11-2
CASSRTETYEQYF,TGTGCCAGTAGCAGGACAGAAACCTACGAGCAGTACTTC,NA,TRBJ2-7,NA,TRBV19
CASSRQAMNTEAFF,TGTGCCAGCAGCCGACAGGCTATGAACACTGAAGCTTTCTTT,NA,TRBJ1-1,NA,TRBV11-1
CAWRPPTSGREYEQYF,TGTGCCTGGAGACCACCGACTAGCGGGAGGGAGTACGAGCAGTACTTC,once,TRBJ2-7,TRBD2,TRBV30
CASSYSGQSGYEQYF,TGTGCCAGCAGTTACTCCGGCCAGTCAGGCTACGAGCAGTACTTC,NA,TRBJ2-7,NA,TRBV6-6
CASSQGAYEQYF,TGTGCCAGCAGTCAGGGGGCCTACGAGCAGTACTTC,NA,TRBJ2-7,TRBD1,TRBV6-5
CASSLYPGVPYEQYF,TGTGCCAGCAGCTTATATCCCGGAGTGCCCTACGAGCAGTACTTC,NA,TRBJ2-7,NA,TRBV9
CASCPGGPNQPQHF,TGTGCCAGTTGCCCAGGGGGCCCAAATCAGCCCCAGCATTTT,NA,TRBJ1-5,TRBD1,TRBV19
CASSEIGGSYNEQFF,TGTGCCAGCAGTGAAATCGGAGGCTCCTACAATGAGCAGTTCTTC,NA,TRBJ2-1,NA,TRBV6-1
CASSLGTGGSYEQYF,TGTGCCAGCAGCTTGGGGACCGGGGGGTCCTACGAGCAGTACTTC,NA,TRBJ2-7,TRBD2,TRBV5-5
CASSPRDGGSEQFF,TGTGCCAGCTCACCACGGGACGGAGGTTCTGAGCAGTTCTTC,NA,TRBJ2-1,NA,TRBV18
CASSDGTSGRLGYEQYF,TGTGCCAGCAGTGATGGGACTAGCGGGAGGTTGGGCTACGAGCAGTACTTC,NA,TRBJ2-7,TRBD2,TRBV6-1
CAWGTGGYTF,TGTGCCTGGGGGACAGGCGGCTACACCTTC,once,TRBJ1-2,TRBD1,TRBV30
CASCPGGLTQYF,TGTGCCAGCTGCCCGGGTGGCCTTACGCAGTATTTT,NA,TRBJ2-3,NA,TRBV18